The 12 T cell receptor beta chains in this list originate from one sample, sequenced in a study of T-cell reconstitution after alpha-beta-depleted transplantation in children (dated by TCRdb to the mid-2010s). The library was made by PCR. The listed sequencing device is Illumina HiSeq 2500. TCR library preparation used molecular barcoding, with unique molecular identifiers applied to normalize quantification of the TCRbeta repertoire. Clones were called with MiXCR by TCRdb after fastp trimmed the public reads at Q25, and only in-frame beta chains were retained. Each entry is one CDR3 protein sequence, shown with its most common DNA and genes. This sample is represented by hundreds of thousands of distinct CDR3 sequences; roughly 8.2% of them were singletons. The ten largest clones add up to just under 6.5% of the sample. The treatment or condition tag for this specimen amounts to: allogeneic hematopoietic cell transplantation with graft depleted of TCRalphabeta T cells and CD19 B cells.

The specimen comprised PBMCs, mostly from graft donor cells, sampled 180 days after TCRalphabeta/CD19-depleted stem cell transplant. These receptors came from a male patient aged 5 to 17 who had a stem cell transplant for acute lymphoblastic leukemia, so the T cells may come from the graft donor.

This clonotype was detected many times. The gene calls are TRBV5-1 and TRBJ2-2, with no clear D. V was shortened by 4 bases and J by 2 bases, with 12 bases between the two germline ends. This CDR3 has 15 residues. Per the germline V gene, CDR1 is SGHRS and CDR2 is YFSETQ. The CDR3 region has the DNA TGCGCCAGCAGCCCCTTGGCGGTTAACACCGGGGAGCTGTTTTTT. Translation: CASSPLAVNTGELFF.

Ten or more counts support this clonotype. The J gene is TRBJ1-1, the V gene TRBV12-3 or TRBV12-4; D gene uncertain. The CDR3 runs to 15 residues. The V and J ends lost 1 base and 1 base respectively, with 10 bases between them. DNA for the CDR3: TGTGCCAGCAGTTTAGGTGGAAGAGCGAACACTGAAGCTTTCTTT. Protein product: CASSLGGRANTEAFF.

This clonotype was seen at least ten times. V usage is TRBV7-9 and J usage is TRBJ1-2; tentatively, D is TRBD1 (5 bases). Per germline, CDR1 SEHNR and CDR2 FQNEAQ (reference sequence). CDR3 length: 10 residues. V lost 8 bases and J 8 bases, leaving 9 bases between the germline ends. The CDR3 protein is CASAGDGYTF. The CDR3 DNA sequence: TGTGCCAGCGCTGGGGACGGCTACACCTTC.

This clonotype was seen repeatedly, ten times or more. This chain connects TRBV12-3 or TRBV12-4 to TRBJ2-1, with 7 positions matching TRBD1. V lost 2 bases to trimming and J lost 5 bases; unmatched junction nucleotides: 6. The CDR3 is made up of 15 amino acids. This CDR3 reads CASSLRQGPHNEQFF. In DNA, the CDR3 is TGTGCCAGCAGTTTAAGACAGGGTCCCCACAATGAGCAGTTCTTC.

This clonotype was seen many times. The chain links TRBV20-1 to TRBJ2-1, with D possibly being TRBD2 (5 bases). The CDR3 contains 15 residues. The germline gives CDR1 DFQATT, CDR2 SNEGSKA (reference sequence). With 6 bases removed from V and 4 bases from J, the gap between germline ends came to 19 bases. CDR3 residues: CSAGSGLEGYNEQFF. CDR3 DNA sequence: TGCAGTGCCGGCTCCGGGCTCGAGGGTTACAATGAGCAGTTCTTC.

This clonotype was seen repeatedly, ten times or more. The chain has TRBV5-1 and TRBJ2-3; D remains unclear. Germline V CDR1 and CDR2: SGHRS, YFSETQ. Between the trimmed V and J ends, which lost 1 base and 2 bases, there was a span of 14 bases. There are 16 residues in the CDR3. The CDR3 DNA sequence: TGCGCCAGCAGCTTGTTGCCGGGCAAACCCACAGATACGCAGTATTTT. It encodes CASSLLPGKPTDTQYF.

This clonotype was observed at least ten times. The chain couples TRBV20-1 to TRBJ1-1; no firm D call. The CDR3 has 13 amino acids. Trimming removed 0 bases from V and 1 base from J, with 6 bases in between. Germline lookup yields CDR1 DFQATT and CDR2 SNEGSKA (reference sequence). The CDR3 protein is CSARDHPNTEAFF. The CDR3 DNA reads as TGCAGTGCTAGAGATCATCCGAACACTGAAGCTTTCTTT.

At least ten counts were recorded for this clonotype. V usage is TRBV2 and J usage is TRBJ2-5; D not certain. The V end lost 10 bases, the J end lost 4 bases, and 16 bases lay between the germline ends. The CDR3 runs to 13 residues. Germline V lookup: CDR1 SNHLY, CDR2 FYNNEI. The CDR3 region has the DNA TGTGCCACCTTACTGGACCGTTCAGAGACCCAGTACTTC. Protein product: CATLLDRSETQYF.

This clonotype was counted many times. A much larger clone sits a single nucleotide away, making a read error possible. The chain uses TRBV12-3 or TRBV12-4 and TRBJ2-3, with D unclear. There are 11 residues in the CDR3. With 6 bases removed from V and 2 bases from J, the gap between germline ends came to 3 bases. The CDR3 here is CASRFTDTQYF. The CDR3 bases are TGTGCCAGCAGGTTCACAGATACGCAGTATTTT.

This clonotype came up many times. V usage is TRBV29-1 and J usage is TRBJ2-3; unclear D gene. V lost 6 bases to trimming and J lost 0 bases, with 16 bases between them. This CDR3 has 15 residues. In germline, CDR1 is SQVTM, CDR2 ANQGSEA. CDR3 residues: CSVKRNSPSTDTQYF. CDR3 DNA: TGCAGCGTGAAGAGGAATAGCCCTAGCACAGATACGCAGTATTTT.

This clonotype was recorded a few times. The chain has TRBV5-1 and TRBJ1-4; D remains unclear. The CDR3 has 19 amino acids. V was shortened by 0 bases and J by 0 bases, with 18 bases between the two germline ends. The germline V gene has CDR1 SGHRS and CDR2 YFSETQ. The CDR3 DNA reads as TGCGCCAGCAGCTTGGGGCAGCGTACCCTCATCTCAACTAATGAAAAACTGTTTTTT. Its translation is CASSLGQRTLISTNEKLFF.

This clonotype occurred many times. The V and J genes are TRBV28 and TRBJ2-2; TRBD1 might be the D (6 bases). CDR3 length: 15 residues. Germline CDR1 and CDR2: MDHEN and SYDVKM. V was clipped by 6 bases and J by 4 bases, with 15 bases between them. The chain's CDR3 is CASRPDNRVTGELFF. CDR3 DNA sequence: TGTGCCAGCAGACCAGATAACAGGGTCACCGGGGAGCTGTTTTTT.